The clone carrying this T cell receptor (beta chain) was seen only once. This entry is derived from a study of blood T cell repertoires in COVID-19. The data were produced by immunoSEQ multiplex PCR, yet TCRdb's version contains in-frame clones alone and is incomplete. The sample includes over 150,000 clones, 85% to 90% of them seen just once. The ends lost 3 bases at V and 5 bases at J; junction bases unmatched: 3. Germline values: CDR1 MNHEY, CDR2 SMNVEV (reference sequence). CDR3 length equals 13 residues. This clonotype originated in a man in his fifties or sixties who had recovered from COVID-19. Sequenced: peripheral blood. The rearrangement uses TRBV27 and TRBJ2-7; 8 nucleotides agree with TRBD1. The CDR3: CASSFNRGNEQYF. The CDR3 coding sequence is TGTGCCAGCAGTTTCAACAGGGGGAACGAGCAGTACTTC.